This TCR beta chain was profiled in a study of blood T cells in healthy people across ages. General study points: Because donor CMV status was unknown, expanded clonotype changes were possibly confounded. TCR beta diversity, measured per million T cells, fell in a roughly linear way with age.

Each sample yielded at least 5.5 micrograms of PBMC total RNA. Through a sample-barcoded 5' primer and a J-beta primer mix, a second PCR was run for roughly 6 to 12 cycles. TCRdb fed the 5' RACE reads into MiXCR, producing one record per CDR3 protein. This table holds approximately 690,000 distinct CDR3 sequences, 40% to 50% found once. The CDR3 loop spans 13 amino acids. Germline CDR1 SEHNR, CDR2 FQNEAQ (reference sequence). V was clipped by 4 bases and J by 6 bases, with 11 bases between them. For this clonotype: The target antigen is unknown.

The specimen was blood. V usage is TRBV7-9 and J usage is TRBJ2-3; unclear D gene. The clonotype originates from a man older than 75 in good health. This CDR3 reads CASSSQQSDTQYF. For the CDR3, the DNA is TGTGCCAGCAGCTCGCAACAGTCGGATACGCAGTATTTT.